This T cell receptor beta chain was retrieved from a study of T cells in Graves' hyperthyroidism and ophthalmopathy. Study findings and constraints: Most thyroid clonotypes that were expanded above 0.001 also turned up in blood. By a 13 V-J model, ophthalmopathy was set apart from stable hyperthyroidism.

There were TCR beta CDR3 regions amplified from RNA transcripts. HTBI primers were the set used in a first-round RT-PCR of the TCR CDR3. Using its own MiXCR run on the multiplex PCR reads, TCRdb lists one record per CDR3 protein. The repertoire holds 400,000 to 600,000 distinct CDR3 sequences, with more than 15% as singletons. Ten or more counts support this clonotype. Antigen unknown. The ends lost 3 bases at V and 5 bases at J; junction bases unmatched: 7. CDR1 is SGHAT, CDR2 FQNNGV, per germline. This CDR3 contains 16 residues. The study included ophthalmopathy patients with Clinical Activity Score at least 3, NOSPECS grade at least 4 and duration under 3 months.

The chain carries TRBV11-2 and TRBJ2-7, with TRBD2 matching over 13 bases. The TCR comes from a woman aged 25 to 45 with Graves' ophthalmopathy. Sample: blood. CDR3 in DNA: TGTGCCAGCAGCTTCCAACTAGCGGGAGGGCCCCACGAGCAGTACTTC. Translating it yields CASSFQLAGGPHEQYF. The whole variable domain, remainder taken from reference TRBV11-2 and TRBJ2-7, is EAGVAQSPRYKIIEKRQSVAFWCNPISGHATLYWYQQILGQGPKLLIQFQNNGVVDDSQLPKDRFSAERLKGVDSTLKIQPAKLEDSAVYLCASSFQLAGGPHEQYFGPGTRLTVT.